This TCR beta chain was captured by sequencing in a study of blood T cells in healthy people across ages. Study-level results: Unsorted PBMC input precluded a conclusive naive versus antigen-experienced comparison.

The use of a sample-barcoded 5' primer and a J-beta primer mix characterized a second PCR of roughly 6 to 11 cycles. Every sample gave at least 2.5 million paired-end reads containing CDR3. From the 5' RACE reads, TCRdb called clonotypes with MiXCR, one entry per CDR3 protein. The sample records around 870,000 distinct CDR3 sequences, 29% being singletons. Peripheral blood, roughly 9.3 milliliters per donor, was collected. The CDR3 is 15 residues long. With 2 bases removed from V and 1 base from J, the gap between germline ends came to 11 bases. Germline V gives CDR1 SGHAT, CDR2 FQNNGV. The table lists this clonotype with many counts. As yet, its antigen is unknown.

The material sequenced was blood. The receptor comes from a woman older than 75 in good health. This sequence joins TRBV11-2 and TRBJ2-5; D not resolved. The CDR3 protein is CASSLFPQPQETQYF. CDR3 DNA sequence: TGTGCCAGCAGCTTATTCCCCCAGCCCCAAGAGACCCAGTACTTC.